The clone carrying this T cell receptor (beta chain) was recorded many times. The antigen is unknown. The data derive from a study of CD8 T cells in ankylosing spondylitis. A single record per CDR3 protein comes from TCRdb applying MiXCR to the 5' RACE reads. Counted here are 220,000 or so distinct CDR3 sequences, 15% to 20% occurring once; the ten biggest clones make up roughly 42%. Study results and caveats: A motif in TCR beta, a set of eight highly homologous variants, appeared characteristic of ankylosing spondylitis blood. Matched synovial fluid from ankylosing spondylitis patients was reported to be enriched for disease-linked clones.

Germline values: CDR1 SGHRS, CDR2 YFSETQ. The CDR3 has 15 amino acids. V was shortened by 1 base and J by 6 bases, with 15 bases between the two germline ends. The rearrangement joins TRBV5-1 to TRBJ2-3, with a tentative D call TRBD1 (6 bases). The TCR was taken from a male donor with ankylosing spondylitis. The material sequenced was blood, either unsorted or a sorted T cell fraction (not recorded which). The CDR3 spells CASSLKQGGPDTQYF. CDR3 in DNA: TGCGCCAGCAGCTTGAAACAGGGCGGTCCTGATACGCAGTATTTT.